The 15 T cell receptor beta chains below were found in one sample sequenced in a study of T-cell reconstitution after alpha-beta-depleted transplantation in children. Unique molecular identifiers tagged the TCRbeta library. From the PCR reads, TCRdb called clonotypes with MiXCR, one entry per CDR3 protein. The sample holds about 260,000 distinct CDR3 sequences, about 9.9% seen once. Sequenced here: peripheral blood, sampled 180 days after TCRalphabeta/CD19-depleted stem cell transplant. The receptors derive from a male patient aged 2 to 9 who had a stem cell transplant for chronic granulomatous disease, so the T cells may come from the graft donor.

This clonotype has at least ten counts. CDR3 residues: CAWSVRLGRASDTQYF. The CDR3 nucleotides are TGTGCCTGGAGTGTACGTCTCGGGAGGGCCTCCGATACGCAGTATTTT. This chain links TRBV30 with TRBJ2-3; 8 bases line up with TRBD2. The length of the CDR3 is 16 residues. The germline V gene encodes CDR1 GTSNPN and CDR2 SVGIG (reference sequence). The trim removed 0 bases at V and 6 bases at J, leaving 11 bases unmatched. The full variable domain, rest sourced from reference TRBV30 and TRBJ2-3, is SQTIHQWPATLVQPVGSPLSLECTVEGTSNPNLYWYRQAAGRGLQLLFYSVGIGQISSEVPQNLSASRPQDRQFILSSKKLLLSDSGFYLCAWSVRLGRASDTQYFGPGTRLTVL.

This chain links TRBV28 with TRBJ2-3, with 13 bases matching TRBD2. V lost 6 bases, J lost 0 bases, and 9 bases stayed unmatched. Per the germline V gene, CDR1 is MDHEN and CDR2 is SYDVKM. This CDR3 region has 18 residues. The CDR3 bases are TGTGCCAGCAGCCCTCCCCCGACTAGCGGGAGGAGCACAGATACGCAGTATTTT. Protein product: CASSPPPTSGRSTDTQYF.

This clonotype has ten or more counts. V gene TRBV7-9 combines with J gene TRBJ2-7; TRBD2 matches 10 bases. Per the germline V gene, CDR1 is SEHNR and CDR2 is FQNEAQ (reference sequence). V gave up 1 base and J gave up 3 bases; unmatched junction bases: 6. CDR3 size: 16 residues. The CDR3: CASSLGNPSGSYEQYF. The CDR3 DNA follows: TGTGCCAGCAGCTTAGGAAATCCTAGCGGGAGCTACGAGCAGTACTTC.

This clonotype was counted between two and nine times. CDR3 sequence (DNA): TGTGCCACCTCCCAAGGGGGGGACTTAGATATAGCCAAAAACATTCAGTACTTC. It translates to CATSQGGDLDIAKNIQYF. The V call is TRBV3-1, the J call TRBJ2-4, with D tentatively TRBD2 (7 bases). V gave up 10 bases and J gave up 0 bases, with 25 bases separating them. The CDR3 spans 18 residues. CDR1 and CDR2 (germline): LGHDT, YNNKEL (reference sequence). The full variable domain, rest sourced from reference TRBV3-1 and TRBJ2-4, is DTAVSQTPKYLVTQMGNDKSIKCEQNLGHDTMYWYKQDSKKFLKIMFSYNNKELIINETVPNRFSPKSPDKAHLNLHINSLELGDSAVYFCATSQGGDLDIAKNIQYFGAGTRLSVL.

This clonotype showed up just a few times. The genes are TRBV28 and TRBJ1-5; D is possibly TRBD1 (5 bases). The V gene's germline CDR1 is MDHEN and CDR2 SYDVKM. V shed 3 bases and J shed 1 base, with 10 bases lying between them. This CDR3 is 15 amino acids long. Written as DNA, the CDR3 is TGTGCCAGCAGTTTTGCAGGGACGAGCAATCAGCCCCAGCATTTT. Translated: CASSFAGTSNQPQHF. Filled out from reference TRBV28 and TRBJ1-5, the complete variable domain reads DVKVTQSSRYLVKRTGEKVFLECVQDMDHENMFWYRQDPGLGLRLIYFSYDVKMKEKGDIPEGYSVSREKKERFSLILESASTNQTSMYLCASSFAGTSNQPQHFGDGTRLSIL.

This clonotype was detected ten times or more. The chain uses TRBV18 and TRBJ2-1; TRBD2 aligns across 11 bases. V lost 5 bases, J lost 6 bases, and 0 bases stayed unmatched. The germline CDR1 and CDR2 sequences are KGHSH and LQKENI. The CDR3 totals 13 residues. The CDR3 nucleotides read TGTGCCAGCTCAGGGACTAGCGGCAATGAGCAGTTCTTC. Encoded protein: CASSGTSGNEQFF.

This clonotype was recorded many times. In DNA, the CDR3 is TGCAGTGCTAGAGCAACTAGCGGGAGTTCCTACGAGCAGTACTTC. It is translated as CSARATSGSSYEQYF. The gene calls are TRBV20-1 and TRBJ2-7; TRBD2 matches 11 bases. Germline V gives CDR1 DFQATT, CDR2 SNEGSKA (reference sequence). J lost 1 base, V lost 1 base, and 3 bases had no gene match. This CDR3 spans 15 amino acids.

The sample holds many counts of this clonotype. V gene TRBV2 combines with J gene TRBJ2-4; 10 bases are shared with TRBD2. CDR1 SNHLY and CDR2 FYNNEI come from the germline V gene. The CDR3 spans 15 residues. With 8 bases clipped from V and 0 bases from J, the junction kept 4 bases outside the gene matches. CDR3 bases: TGTGCCAGCCAAAGACTAGCGGGAGCCAAAAACATTCAGTACTTC. It is translated as CASQRLAGAKNIQYF.

This clonotype was picked up a small number of times. The rearrangement joins TRBV7-2 to TRBJ2-7; D might be TRBD2 (6 bases). CDR1 and CDR2 from the germline V gene are SGHTA and FQGNSA. This CDR3 spans 16 amino acids. The V end lost 1 base, the J end lost 2 bases, and 15 bases lay between the germline ends. CDR3 coding DNA: TGTGCCAGCAGCTTAGGGGCCTCTAGCGCCACCTACGAGCAGTACTTC. Translating gives CASSLGASSATYEQYF. The full variable domain, rest sourced from reference TRBV7-2 and TRBJ2-7, is GAGVSQSPSNKVTEKGKDVELRCDPISGHTALYWYRQSLGQGLEFLIYFQGNSAPDKSGLPSDRFSAERTGGSVSTLTIQRTQQEDSAVYLCASSLGASSATYEQYFGPGTRLTVT.

This clonotype came up many times. The CDR3: CASSLPATKPRGNEQFF. CDR3 sequence (DNA): TGCGCCAGCAGCTTGCCGGCAACTAAACCGCGCGGGAATGAGCAGTTCTTC. The V gene is TRBV5-1, the J gene TRBJ2-1, with D possibly being TRBD2 (5 bases). The CDR3 has 17 residues. Per germline, CDR1 SGHRS and CDR2 YFSETQ. V was pared by 1 base and J by 7 bases, with 21 bases between.

The rearrangement joins TRBV5-1 to TRBJ1-6, with 9 bases that match TRBD1. J lost 8 bases, V lost 4 bases, and 7 bases had no gene match. The CDR3 length is 15 residues. Germline CDR1 SGHRS, CDR2 YFSETQ. The CDR3 nucleotides read TGCGCCAGCAGCCCGGGGGACAGGGAGGATTCACCCCTCCACTTT. This gives the protein CASSPGDREDSPLHF.

The sample holds many counts of this clonotype. V gene TRBV28 combines with J gene TRBJ2-4; a possible D gene is TRBD2 (6 bases). With 3 bases removed from V and 3 bases from J, the gap between germline ends came to 12 bases. Germline assignment: CDR1 MDHEN and CDR2 SYDVKM. This CDR3 region has 15 residues. The CDR3 is CASSFGGSNKNIQYF. CDR3 nucleotides: TGTGCCAGCAGTTTTGGGGGGAGTAACAAAAACATTCAGTACTTC.

At least ten counts were recorded for this clonotype. This CDR3 reads CASSLEWWANEQFF. CDR3 coding DNA: TGCGCCAGCAGCCTTGAATGGTGGGCCAATGAGCAGTTCTTC. The chain combines TRBV5-1 with TRBJ2-1; D unclear. V was cut by 4 bases and J by 6 bases, with 14 bases left in between. Germline V gives CDR1 SGHRS, CDR2 YFSETQ. This CDR3 has 14 residues.

This clonotype was seen at least ten times. The CDR3 loop reads CSVGNNEQFF. The DNA of the CDR3 is TGCAGCGTTGGAAACAATGAGCAGTTCTTC. The genes are TRBV29-1 and TRBJ2-1, with D unclear. CDR3 size: 10 residues. The germline V and J ends were trimmed by 4 bases and 5 bases, with 3 bases remaining between them. CDR1 and CDR2 (germline): SQVTM, ANQGSEA.

There are many counts of this clonotype. The chain combines TRBV20-1 with TRBJ2-1, with 9 nucleotides matching TRBD2. Germline CDR1 and CDR2: DFQATT and SNEGSKA (reference sequence). CDR3 length: 15 residues. Trimming took 2 bases from V and 3 from J; bases not matched to a gene: 5. The CDR3 protein is CSARISGRSYNEQFF. CDR3 DNA sequence: TGCAGTGCTAGAATTAGCGGGAGAAGCTACAATGAGCAGTTCTTC.